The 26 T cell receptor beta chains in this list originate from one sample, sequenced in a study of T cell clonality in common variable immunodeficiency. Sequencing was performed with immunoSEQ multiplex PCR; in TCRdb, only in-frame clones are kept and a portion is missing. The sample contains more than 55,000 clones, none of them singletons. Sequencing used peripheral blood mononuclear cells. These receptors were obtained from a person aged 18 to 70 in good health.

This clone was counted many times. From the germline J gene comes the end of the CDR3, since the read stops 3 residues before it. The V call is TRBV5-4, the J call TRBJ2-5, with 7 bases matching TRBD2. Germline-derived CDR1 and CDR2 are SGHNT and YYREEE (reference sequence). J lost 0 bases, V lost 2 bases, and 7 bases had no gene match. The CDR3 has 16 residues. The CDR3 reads CASSLRRGINQETQYF. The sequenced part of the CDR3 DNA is TGTGCCAGCAGCTTACGGCGGGGGATTAACCAAGAGACC.

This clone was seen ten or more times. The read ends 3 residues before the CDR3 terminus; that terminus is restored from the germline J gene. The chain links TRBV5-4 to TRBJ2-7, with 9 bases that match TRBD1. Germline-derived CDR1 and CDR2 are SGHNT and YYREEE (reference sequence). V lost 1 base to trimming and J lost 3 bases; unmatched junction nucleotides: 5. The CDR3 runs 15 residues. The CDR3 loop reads CASSLTGQGNYEQYF. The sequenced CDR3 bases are TGTGCCAGCAGCTTGACAGGACAGGGGAACTACGAG.

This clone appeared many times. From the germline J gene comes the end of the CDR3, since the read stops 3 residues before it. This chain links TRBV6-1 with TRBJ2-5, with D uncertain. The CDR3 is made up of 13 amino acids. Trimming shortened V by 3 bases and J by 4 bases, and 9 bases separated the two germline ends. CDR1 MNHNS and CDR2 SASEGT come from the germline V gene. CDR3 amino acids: CASSDGFGETQYF. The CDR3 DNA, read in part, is TGTGCCAGCAGTGACGGGTTTGGAGAGACC.

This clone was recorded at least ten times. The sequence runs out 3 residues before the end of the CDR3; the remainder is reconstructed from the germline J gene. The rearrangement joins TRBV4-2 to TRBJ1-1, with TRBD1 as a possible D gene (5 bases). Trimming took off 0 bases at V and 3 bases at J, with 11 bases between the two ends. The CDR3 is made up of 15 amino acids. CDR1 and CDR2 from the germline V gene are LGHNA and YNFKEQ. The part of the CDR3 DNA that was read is TGTGCCAGCAGCCAAGATGGCGGGGGAGACACTGAA. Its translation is CASSQDGGGDTE. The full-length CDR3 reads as CASSQDGGGDTEAFF.

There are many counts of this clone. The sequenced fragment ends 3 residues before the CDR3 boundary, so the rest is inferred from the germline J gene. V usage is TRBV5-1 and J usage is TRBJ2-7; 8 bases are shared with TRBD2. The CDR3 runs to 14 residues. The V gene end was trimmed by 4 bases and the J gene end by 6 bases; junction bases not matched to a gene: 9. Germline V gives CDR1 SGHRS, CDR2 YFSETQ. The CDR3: CASSTGGGFGEQYF. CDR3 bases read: TGCGCCAGCAGCACTGGCGGGGGGTTTGGCGAG.

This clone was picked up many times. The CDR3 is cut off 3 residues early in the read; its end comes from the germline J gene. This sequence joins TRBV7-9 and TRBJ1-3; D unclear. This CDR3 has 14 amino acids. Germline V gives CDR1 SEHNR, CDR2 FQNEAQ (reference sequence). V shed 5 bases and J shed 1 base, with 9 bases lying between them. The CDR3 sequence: CASSPVISGNTIYF. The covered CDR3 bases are TGTGCCAGCAGCCCCGTTATTTCTGGAAACACC.

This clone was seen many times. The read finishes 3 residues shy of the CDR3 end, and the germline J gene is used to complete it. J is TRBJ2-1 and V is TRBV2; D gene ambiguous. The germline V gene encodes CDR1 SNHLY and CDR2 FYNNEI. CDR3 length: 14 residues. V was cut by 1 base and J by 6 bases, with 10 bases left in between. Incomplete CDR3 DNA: TGTGCCAGCAGTGAAGGTAGACTCCGCAATGAG. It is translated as CASSEGRLRNE. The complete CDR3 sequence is CASSEGRLRNEQFF.

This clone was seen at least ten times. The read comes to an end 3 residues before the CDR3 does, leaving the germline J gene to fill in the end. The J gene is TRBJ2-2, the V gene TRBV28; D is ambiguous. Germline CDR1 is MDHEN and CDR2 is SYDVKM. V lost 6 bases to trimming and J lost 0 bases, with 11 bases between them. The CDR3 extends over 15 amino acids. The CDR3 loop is CASSLSGANTGELFF. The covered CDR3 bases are TGTGCCAGCAGCCTTTCAGGTGCGAACACCGGGGAG.

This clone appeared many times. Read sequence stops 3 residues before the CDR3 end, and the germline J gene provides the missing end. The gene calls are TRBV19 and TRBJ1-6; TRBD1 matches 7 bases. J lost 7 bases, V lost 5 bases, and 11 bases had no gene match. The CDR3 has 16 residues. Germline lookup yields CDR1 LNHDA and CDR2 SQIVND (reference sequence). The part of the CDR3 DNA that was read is TGTGCCAGTAGTGCGCTACCGACAGGGCGAAATTCACCC. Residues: CASSALPTGRNSP. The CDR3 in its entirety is CASSALPTGRNSPLHF. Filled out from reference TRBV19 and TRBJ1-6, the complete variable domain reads DGGITQSPKYLFRKEGQNVTLSCEQNLNHDAMYWYRQDPGQGLRLIYYSQIVNDFQKGDIAEGYSVSREKKESFPLTVTSAQKNPTAFYLCASSALPTGRNSPLHFGNGTRLTVT.

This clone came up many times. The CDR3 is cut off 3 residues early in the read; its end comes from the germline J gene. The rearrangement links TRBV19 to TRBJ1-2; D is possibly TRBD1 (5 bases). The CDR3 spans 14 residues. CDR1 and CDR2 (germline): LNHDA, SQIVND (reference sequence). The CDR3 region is CASTTSGGNNEYTF. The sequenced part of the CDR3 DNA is TGTGCCAGTACCACTAGCGGGGGAAACAATGAG.

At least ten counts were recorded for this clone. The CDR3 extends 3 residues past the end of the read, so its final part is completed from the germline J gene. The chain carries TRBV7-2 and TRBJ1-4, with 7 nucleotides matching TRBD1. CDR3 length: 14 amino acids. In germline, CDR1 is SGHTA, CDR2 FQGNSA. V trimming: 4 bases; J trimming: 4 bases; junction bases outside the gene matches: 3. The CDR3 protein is CASSSQGSNEKLFF. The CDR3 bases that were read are TGTGCCAGCAGCTCACAGGGGAGTAATGAAAAA.

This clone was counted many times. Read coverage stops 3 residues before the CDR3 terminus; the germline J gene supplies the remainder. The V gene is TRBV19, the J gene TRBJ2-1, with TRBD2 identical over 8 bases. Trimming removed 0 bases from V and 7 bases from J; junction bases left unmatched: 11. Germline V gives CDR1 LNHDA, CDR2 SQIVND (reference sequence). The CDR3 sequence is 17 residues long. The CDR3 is CASSIDRGLAGHNEQFF. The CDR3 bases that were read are TGTGCCAGTAGTATAGATCGAGGTCTAGCGGGCCATAATGAG.

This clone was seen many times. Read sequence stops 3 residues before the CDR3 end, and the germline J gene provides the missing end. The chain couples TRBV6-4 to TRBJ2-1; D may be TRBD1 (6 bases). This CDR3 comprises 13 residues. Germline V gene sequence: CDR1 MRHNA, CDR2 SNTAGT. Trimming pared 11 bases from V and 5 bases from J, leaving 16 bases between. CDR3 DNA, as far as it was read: TGTGCCGGCCCGTTTAGGGGGAACAATGAG. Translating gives CAGPFRGNNE. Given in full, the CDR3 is CAGPFRGNNEQFF.

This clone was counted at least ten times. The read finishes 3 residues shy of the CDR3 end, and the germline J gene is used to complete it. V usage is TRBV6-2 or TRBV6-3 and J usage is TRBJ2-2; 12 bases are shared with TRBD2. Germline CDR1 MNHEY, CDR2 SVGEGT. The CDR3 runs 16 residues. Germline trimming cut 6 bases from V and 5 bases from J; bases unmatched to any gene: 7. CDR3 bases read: TGTGCCAGCAGGCGACTAGCGGGAGTCAGTACCGGGGAG. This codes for CASRRLAGVSTGE. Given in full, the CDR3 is CASRRLAGVSTGELFF.

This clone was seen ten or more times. The sequenced CDR3 bases are TGTGCCATCAGTGACGCTGGAAACACC. The encoded protein is CAISDAGNT. The complete CDR3 protein is CAISDAGNTIYF. The V gene is TRBV10-3, the J gene TRBJ1-3; D unclear. The read halts 3 residues ahead of the CDR3 end, with the missing end drawn from the germline J gene. Germline CDR1 reads ENHRY; CDR2 reads SYGVKD. This CDR3 is built from 12 residues. Trimming removed 3 bases at V and 2 bases at J, with 2 bases between.

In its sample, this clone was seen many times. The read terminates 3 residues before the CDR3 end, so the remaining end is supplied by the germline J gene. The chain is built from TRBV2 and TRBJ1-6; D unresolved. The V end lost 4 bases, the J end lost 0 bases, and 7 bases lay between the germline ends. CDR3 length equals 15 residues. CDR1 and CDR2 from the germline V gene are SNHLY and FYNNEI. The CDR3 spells CASSAEHSYNSPLHF. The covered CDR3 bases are TGTGCCAGCAGTGCCGAGCACTCCTATAATTCACCC.

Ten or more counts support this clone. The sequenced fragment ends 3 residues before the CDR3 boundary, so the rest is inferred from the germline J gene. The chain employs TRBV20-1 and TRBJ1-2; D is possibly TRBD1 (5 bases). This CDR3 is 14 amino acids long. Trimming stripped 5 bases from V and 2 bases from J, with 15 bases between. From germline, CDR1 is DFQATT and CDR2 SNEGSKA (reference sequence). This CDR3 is CSAGTTTANYGYTF. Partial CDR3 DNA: TGCAGTGCTGGGACTACTACAGCGAACTATGGC.

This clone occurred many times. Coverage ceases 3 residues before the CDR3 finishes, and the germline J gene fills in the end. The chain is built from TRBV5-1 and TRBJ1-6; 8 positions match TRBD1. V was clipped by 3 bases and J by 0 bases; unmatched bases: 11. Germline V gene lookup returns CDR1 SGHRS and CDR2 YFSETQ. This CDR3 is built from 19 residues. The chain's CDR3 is CASSWDRLDTSSYNSPLHF. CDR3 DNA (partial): TGCGCCAGCAGCTGGGACAGGCTCGATACGAGCTCCTATAATTCACCC.

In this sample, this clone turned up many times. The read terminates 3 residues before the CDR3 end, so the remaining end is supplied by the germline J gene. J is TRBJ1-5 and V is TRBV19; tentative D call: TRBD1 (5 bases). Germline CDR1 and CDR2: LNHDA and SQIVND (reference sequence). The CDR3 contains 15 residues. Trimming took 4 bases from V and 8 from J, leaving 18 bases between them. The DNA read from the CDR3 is TGTGCCAGTAGTACGACTAGCGGGAGGGGAGAGCCC. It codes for CASSTTSGRGEP. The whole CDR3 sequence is CASSTTSGRGEPQHF. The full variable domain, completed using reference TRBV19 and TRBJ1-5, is DGGITQSPKYLFRKEGQNVTLSCEQNLNHDAMYWYRQDPGQGLRLIYYSQIVNDFQKGDIAEGYSVSREKKESFPLTVTSAQKNPTAFYLCASSTTSGRGEPQHFGDGTRLSIL.

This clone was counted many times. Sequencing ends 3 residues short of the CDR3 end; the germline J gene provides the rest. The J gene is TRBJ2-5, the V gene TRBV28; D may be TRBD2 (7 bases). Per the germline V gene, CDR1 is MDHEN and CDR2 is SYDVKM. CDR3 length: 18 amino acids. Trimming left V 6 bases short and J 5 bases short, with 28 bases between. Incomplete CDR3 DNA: TGTGCCAGCAGCCACCCTGGGGGGGCTAAGCGGGGATGGGAGACC. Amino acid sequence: CASSHPGGAKRGWET. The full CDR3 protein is CASSHPGGAKRGWETQYF.

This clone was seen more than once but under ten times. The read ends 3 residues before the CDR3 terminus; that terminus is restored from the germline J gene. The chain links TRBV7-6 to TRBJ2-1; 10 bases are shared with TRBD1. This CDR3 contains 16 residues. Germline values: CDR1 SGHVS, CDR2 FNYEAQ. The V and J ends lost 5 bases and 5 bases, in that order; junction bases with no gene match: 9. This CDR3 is CASSPRTGGIDNEQFF. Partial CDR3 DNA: TGTGCCAGCAGCCCGCGGACAGGGGGAATAGACAATGAG.

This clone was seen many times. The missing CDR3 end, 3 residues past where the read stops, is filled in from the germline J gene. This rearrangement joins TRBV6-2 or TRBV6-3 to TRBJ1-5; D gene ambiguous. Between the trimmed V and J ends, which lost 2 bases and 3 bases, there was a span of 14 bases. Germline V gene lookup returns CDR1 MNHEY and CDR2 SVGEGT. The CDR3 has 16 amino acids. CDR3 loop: CASSYRPGLNNQPQHF. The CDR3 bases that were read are TGTGCCAGCAGTTACCGTCCAGGTTTGAACAATCAGCCC.

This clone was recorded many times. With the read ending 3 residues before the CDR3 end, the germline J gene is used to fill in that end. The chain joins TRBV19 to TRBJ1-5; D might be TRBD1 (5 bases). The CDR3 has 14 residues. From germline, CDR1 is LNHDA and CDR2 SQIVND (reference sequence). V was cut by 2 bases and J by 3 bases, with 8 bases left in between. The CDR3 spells CASSIPGFNQPQHF. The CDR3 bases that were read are TGTGCCAGTAGTATACCAGGGTTCAATCAGCCC.

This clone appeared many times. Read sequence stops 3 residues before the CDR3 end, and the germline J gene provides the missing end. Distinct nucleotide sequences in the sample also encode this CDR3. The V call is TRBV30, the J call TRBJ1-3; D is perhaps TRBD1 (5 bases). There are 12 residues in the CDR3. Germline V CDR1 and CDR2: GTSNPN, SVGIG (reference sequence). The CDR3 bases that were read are TGTGCCTGGAGCACGACAGAGGGTACG. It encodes CAWSTTEGT. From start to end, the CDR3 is CAWSTTEGTIYF.

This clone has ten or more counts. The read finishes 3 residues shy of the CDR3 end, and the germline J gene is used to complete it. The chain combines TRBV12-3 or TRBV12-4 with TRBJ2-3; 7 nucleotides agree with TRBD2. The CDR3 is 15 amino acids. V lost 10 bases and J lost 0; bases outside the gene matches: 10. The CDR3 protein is CATRPLAVSTDTQYF. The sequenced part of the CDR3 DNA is TGTGCCACCCGACCCCTAGCGGTAAGCACAGATACG.

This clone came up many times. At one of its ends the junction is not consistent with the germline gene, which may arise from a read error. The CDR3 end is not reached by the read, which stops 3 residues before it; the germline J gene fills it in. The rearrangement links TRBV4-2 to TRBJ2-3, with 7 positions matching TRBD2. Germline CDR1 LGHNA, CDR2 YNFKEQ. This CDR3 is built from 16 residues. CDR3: CASSQDRRSGGDTQYF. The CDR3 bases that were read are TGCGCCAGCAGCCAAGATCGCCGGTCCGGGGGGGATACG.